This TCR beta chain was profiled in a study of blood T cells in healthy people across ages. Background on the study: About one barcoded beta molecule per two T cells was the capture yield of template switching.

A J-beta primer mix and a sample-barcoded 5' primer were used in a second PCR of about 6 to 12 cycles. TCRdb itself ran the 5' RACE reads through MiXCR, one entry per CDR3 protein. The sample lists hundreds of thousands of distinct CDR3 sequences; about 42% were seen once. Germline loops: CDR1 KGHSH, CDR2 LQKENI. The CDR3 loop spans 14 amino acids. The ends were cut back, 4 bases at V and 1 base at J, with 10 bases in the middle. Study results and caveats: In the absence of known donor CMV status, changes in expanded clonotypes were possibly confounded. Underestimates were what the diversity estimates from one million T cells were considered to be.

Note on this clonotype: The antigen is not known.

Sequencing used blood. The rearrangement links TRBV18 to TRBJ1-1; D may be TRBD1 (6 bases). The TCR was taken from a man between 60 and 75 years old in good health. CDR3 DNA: TGTGCCAGCTCACAGGGCAGGGGGAACACTGAAGCTTTCTTT. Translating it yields CASSQGRGNTEAFF.